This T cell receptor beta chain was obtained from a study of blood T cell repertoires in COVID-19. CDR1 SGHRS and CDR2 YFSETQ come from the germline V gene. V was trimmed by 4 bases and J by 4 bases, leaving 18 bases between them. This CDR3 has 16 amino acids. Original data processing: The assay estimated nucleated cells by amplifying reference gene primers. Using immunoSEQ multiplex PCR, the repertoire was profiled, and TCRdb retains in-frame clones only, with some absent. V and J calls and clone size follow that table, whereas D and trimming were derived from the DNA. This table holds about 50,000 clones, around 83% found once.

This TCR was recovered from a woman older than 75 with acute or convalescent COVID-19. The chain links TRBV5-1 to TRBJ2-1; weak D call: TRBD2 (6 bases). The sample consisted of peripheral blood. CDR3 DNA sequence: TGCGCCAGCAGCCGTCGAGAGCGGGCTGATTACAATGAGCAGTTCTTC. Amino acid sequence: CASSRRERADYNEQFF. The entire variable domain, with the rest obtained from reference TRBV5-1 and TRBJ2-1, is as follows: KAGVTQTPRYLIKTRGQQVTLSCSPISGHRSVSWYQQTPGQGLQFLFEYFSETQRNKGNFPGRFSGRQFSNSRSEMNVSTLELGDSALYLCASSRRERADYNEQFFGPGTRLTVL.